This T cell receptor beta chain was found in a study of blood T cell repertoires in COVID-19. Looking at the study overall: Sites in the United States, Italy and Spain provided acute and convalescent COVID-19 samples.

The V gene's germline CDR1 is WSHSY and CDR2 SAAADI. Trimming removed 5 bases from V and 5 bases from J; junction bases left unmatched: 7. The CDR3 length is 14 residues. Original processing notes: Nucleated cell number was recorded as an estimate derived from reference gene primer amplification. The data were produced by immunoSEQ multiplex PCR, yet TCRdb's version contains in-frame clones alone and is incomplete. The D gene and trimming were derived from the DNA, and the V and J assignments and clone size from that table. The table shows more than 200,000 clones, with 84% occurring only once. The receptor comes from a man in his fifties or sixties with acute or convalescent COVID-19. The rearrangement uses TRBV10-2 and TRBJ2-7, with 9 nucleotides matching TRBD1. Sequenced: peripheral blood. Here the CDR3 reads CASSSGTGTHEQYF. The CDR3 coding sequence is TGCGCCAGCAGTTCCGGGACAGGGACCCACGAGCAGTACTTC.